These T cell receptor beta chains were read from a single sample in a study of cytomegalovirus exposure and HLA in healthy donors. Repertoires were generated with immunoSEQ multiplex PCR, while TCRdb's copy carries only in-frame clones and drops some. In the table there are approximately 110,000 clones, about 70% of which are singletons. The sample was PBMCs. The source is a woman aged 25-40 years in good health and CMV-seronegative. Both conserved end residues are part of each CDR3. The D gene is left open where the match is weak. Where a row states a size, it is once, few, many or the class of an expanded clone; other rows omit it.

v_gene,j_gene,abundance,d_gene,len,CDR3nt,CDR3aa
TRBV30,TRBJ1-1,NA,TRBD1,14,TGTGCCACTAAAGGGGGCCGGGCGGGTACTGAAGCTTTCTTT,CATKGGRAGTEAFF
TRBV29-1,TRBJ1-5,NA,NA,14,TGCAGCGCCCGTGGCGGGGGAAGCAATCAGCCCCAGCATTTT,CSARGGGSNQPQHF
TRBV18,TRBJ1-2,NA,NA,13,TGTGCCAGCTCACCAGAGGGTACCTATGGCTACACCTTC,CASSPEGTYGYTF
TRBV2,TRBJ1-2,NA,NA,15,TGTGCCAGCAGTGGGACAGAATTGACACTCTATGGCTACACCTTC,CASSGTELTLYGYTF
TRBV7-9,TRBJ1-1,NA,TRBD1,14,TGTGCCAGCAGCCGGGACAGGGGAAACACTGAAGCTTTCTTT,CASSRDRGNTEAFF
TRBV27,TRBJ2-7,once,TRBD2,18,TGTGCCAGCATAGGGACTAGCGGGAGGATTTCCGGTTCCTACGAGCAGTACTTC,CASIGTSGRISGSYEQYF
TRBV6-5,TRBJ1-1,NA,TRBD1,11,TGTGCCAGCAGTGGGACAGGGAGAGCTTTCTTT,CASSGTGRAFF
TRBV28,TRBJ1-3,NA,NA,16,TGTGCCAGCAGTTTATATGTGGGCAGTTCTGGAAACACCATATATTTT,CASSLYVGSSGNTIYF
TRBV23-1,TRBJ2-3,NA,TRBD2,18,TGCGCCAGCAGTCAGGCGGGTCTAGCGGGGATAAGCACAGATACGCAGTATTTT,CASSQAGLAGISTDTQYF
TRBV28,TRBJ1-1,NA,NA,15,TGTGCCAGCAGTCCCGCGGACAGCAAGAACACTGAAGCTTTCTTT,CASSPADSKNTEAFF
TRBV7-2,TRBJ2-5,NA,TRBD2,14,TGTGCCAGCAGCTTAAGGCTAGCGGGGTCCCGGGAGTACTTC,CASSLRLAGSREYF
TRBV6-5,TRBJ2-1,once,TRBD2,14,TGTGCCAGCAGCCTAAGCGGGGGGGCTAATGAGCAGTTCTTC,CASSLSGGANEQFF
TRBV30,TRBJ2-7,NA,TRBD1,13,TGTGCCGGAAGGACAGGGGGCCACAACGAGCAGTACTTC,CAGRTGGHNEQYF
TRBV20-1,TRBJ2-1,NA,NA,11,TGCAGTGCTAGAGTTGTTAGTGAGCAGTTCTTC,CSARVVSEQFF
TRBV5-1,TRBJ1-1,NA,NA,15,TGCGCCAGCAGCATCCGGACGGGGGAGGGCACTGAAGCTTTCTTT,CASSIRTGEGTEAFF
TRBV6-5,TRBJ1-1,NA,NA,14,TGTGCCAGCAGCCGATTGTTCGGAGATACTGAAGCTTTCTTT,CASSRLFGDTEAFF
TRBV15,TRBJ2-7,few,NA,11,TGTGCCACCAGCAGCCACAGGGTCAAGTACTTC,CATSSHRVKYF
TRBV30,TRBJ1-2,NA,NA,13,TGTGCCTGGAGTGTATCCGGGGATTATGGCTACACCTTC,CAWSVSGDYGYTF
TRBV5-4,TRBJ1-3,NA,NA,14,TGTGCCAGCAGCGGGGGACATTCTGGAAACACCATATATTTT,CASSGGHSGNTIYF